This passage covers 13 T cell receptor beta chains from one sample sequenced in a study of blood T cells in healthy people across ages. The second PCR ran about 6 to 12 cycles with a sample-barcoded 5' primer and J-beta primers. Via MiXCR, TCRdb re-called the 5' RACE reads, giving one row per CDR3 protein. Of about 680,000 distinct CDR3 sequences listed, approximately 49% were seen once; the top ten hold about 32%. Specimen: blood. The receptors here all came from a woman in her sixties in good health.

This clonotype has only a few counts. The V call is TRBV3-1, the J call TRBJ1-2; D possibly corresponds to TRBD1 (6 bases). Trimming cost V 3 bases and J 5 bases, with 28 bases left between them. The germline CDR1 and CDR2 sequences are LGHDT and YNNKEL (reference sequence). This CDR3 is 19 amino acids long. The CDR3 here is CASSHFVPRTVKVGYGYTF. CDR3 in DNA: TGTGCCAGCAGCCATTTCGTCCCACGGACAGTTAAGGTCGGGTATGGCTACACCTTC.

This rearrangement joins TRBV28 to TRBJ2-1; TRBD1 agrees at 8 bases. CDR1 MDHEN and CDR2 SYDVKM come from the germline V gene. J was trimmed by 1 base and V by 3 bases; bases with no gene match: 8. The CDR3 totals 17 residues. The CDR3 DNA reads TGTGCCAGCAGTTTCGCCGGGACAGGTAAATCCTACAATGAGCAGTTCTTC. It translates to CASSFAGTGKSYNEQFF.

The sample holds many counts of this clonotype. This rearrangement joins TRBV12-3 or TRBV12-4 to TRBJ2-6, with 9 bases that match TRBD1. V gave up 5 bases and J gave up 0 bases; unmatched junction bases: 2. The CDR3 runs 16 residues. The CDR3 reads CASSVTGGSGANVLTF. The CDR3 DNA reads as TGTGCCAGCAGTGTGACAGGGGGCTCTGGGGCCAACGTCCTGACTTTC.

J is TRBJ1-2 and V is TRBV4-3; D perhaps matches TRBD1 (5 bases). Trimming stripped 0 bases from V and 8 bases from J, with 16 bases between. The germline V gene encodes CDR1 LGHNA and CDR2 YSLEER. The CDR3 runs to 15 residues. Here the CDR3 reads CASSQDEAGTYGYTF. In DNA, the CDR3 is TGCGCCAGCAGCCAAGATGAGGCAGGGACCTACGGCTACACCTTC.

This clonotype was observed a few times. This rearrangement joins TRBV2 to TRBJ1-4, with TRBD1 identical over 7 bases. The trim removed 10 bases at V and 4 bases at J, leaving 6 bases unmatched. This CDR3 region has 13 residues. Germline V gene sequence: CDR1 SNHLY, CDR2 FYNNEI. The chain's CDR3 is CATGDSNNEKLFF. DNA of the CDR3: TGTGCCACTGGGGACAGCAATAATGAAAAACTGTTTTTT.

The chain is built from TRBV5-1 and TRBJ2-1; TRBD2 aligns across 7 bases. CDR3 length: 14 residues. J gave up 10 bases and V 4 bases, and 11 bases lay outside the gene matches. Per germline, CDR1 SGHRS and CDR2 YFSETQ. CDR3 residues: CASSQSGTNYEQFF. CDR3 DNA sequence: TGCGCCAGCAGCCAAAGCGGGACGAACTACGAGCAGTTCTTC.

This clonotype was seen a handful of times. The J gene is TRBJ2-4, the V gene TRBV20-1; tentatively, D is TRBD1 (5 bases). The CDR3 has 14 residues. Germline lookup yields CDR1 DFQATT and CDR2 SNEGSKA (reference sequence). V was shortened by 3 bases and J by 13 bases, with 22 bases between the two germline ends. This chain's CDR3 is CSASSGHYGREQYF. Written as DNA, the CDR3 is TGCAGTGCTAGCTCCGGACATTATGGAAGAGAGCAGTACTTC.

The chain is built from TRBV4-2 and TRBJ2-7, with 13 bases identical to TRBD2. The J call may be faulty, since TRBJ2-5 better matches the DNA end. The CDR3 covers 17 residues. Germline CDR1 and CDR2: LGHNA and YNFKEQ. The CDR3: CASSQNPGLAGLETQYF. DNA of the CDR3: TGTGCCAGCAGCCAAAACCCGGGACTAGCGGGACTAGAGACCCAGTACTTC.

The sample holds a few counts of this clonotype. The chain recombines TRBV6-2 or TRBV6-3 with TRBJ2-7; no firm D call. CDR3 size: 14 residues. Germline loops: CDR1 MNHEY, CDR2 SVGEGT. V dropped 6 bases and J dropped 2 bases, with 14 bases sitting between them. This chain's CDR3 is CASRYQTVTYEQYF. The CDR3 DNA reads as TGTGCCAGCAGGTACCAGACGGTAACCTACGAGCAGTACTTC.

The chain combines TRBV4-1 with TRBJ2-5, with TRBD1 identical over 9 bases. CDR1 is MGHRA and CDR2 is YSYEKL in the germline V gene. CDR3 size: 17 residues. The V segment lost 0 bases and the J segment 6 bases; nucleotides outside the gene matches: 11. The CDR3 protein is CASSQDSFGQGSQTQYF. CDR3 nucleotides: TGCGCCAGCAGCCAAGATTCCTTTGGACAGGGGAGTCAGACCCAGTACTTC.

CDR3 sequence reads: CSARVGGGRETQYF. CDR3 nucleotide sequence: TGCAGTGCTAGAGTGGGTGGGGGGCGAGAGACCCAGTACTTC. The J gene is TRBJ2-5, the V gene TRBV20-1; D is perhaps TRBD1 or TRBD2 (6 bases each). V lost 1 base and J lost 4, with 13 bases in between. Germline lookup yields CDR1 DFQATT and CDR2 SNEGSKA (reference sequence). There are 14 residues in the CDR3.

The gene calls are TRBV20-1 and TRBJ2-1, with TRBD2 matching over 12 bases. The V gene's germline CDR1 is DFQATT and CDR2 SNEGSKA (reference sequence). The CDR3 is 13 residues long. Losses at the gene ends were 4 bases for V and 7 bases for J; bases not matched to a gene: 2. The CDR3 region is CSATGTSGNEQFF. Here the CDR3 DNA reads TGCAGTGCTACTGGGACTAGCGGGAATGAGCAGTTCTTC.

The chain carries TRBV10-3 and TRBJ1-1; a weak D match, TRBD1 (5 bases). The V gene lost 4 bases and the J gene lost 5 bases, with 14 bases spanning the gap. The CDR3 totals 14 residues. Germline-derived CDR1 and CDR2 are ENHRY and SYGVKD. CDR3 loop: CAISVNRRFTEAFF. The CDR3 region has the DNA TGTGCCATCAGTGTTAACAGGAGATTTACTGAAGCTTTCTTT.